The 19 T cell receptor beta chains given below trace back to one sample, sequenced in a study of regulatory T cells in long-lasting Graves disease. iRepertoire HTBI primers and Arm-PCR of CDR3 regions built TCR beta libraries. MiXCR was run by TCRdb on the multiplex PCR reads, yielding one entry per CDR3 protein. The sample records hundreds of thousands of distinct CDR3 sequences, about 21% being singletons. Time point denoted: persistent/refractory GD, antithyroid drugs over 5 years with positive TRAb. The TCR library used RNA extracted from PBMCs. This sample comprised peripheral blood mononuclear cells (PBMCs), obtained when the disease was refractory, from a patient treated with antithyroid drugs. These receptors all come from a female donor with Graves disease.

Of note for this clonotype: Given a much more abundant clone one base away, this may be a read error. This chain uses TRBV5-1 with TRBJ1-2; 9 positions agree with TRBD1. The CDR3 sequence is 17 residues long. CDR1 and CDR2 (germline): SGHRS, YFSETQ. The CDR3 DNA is TGCGCCAGCAGCCCAAGACAGGGGGGGTTCGCTAACTATGGCTACGCCTTC. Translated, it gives CASSPRQGGFANYGYAF.

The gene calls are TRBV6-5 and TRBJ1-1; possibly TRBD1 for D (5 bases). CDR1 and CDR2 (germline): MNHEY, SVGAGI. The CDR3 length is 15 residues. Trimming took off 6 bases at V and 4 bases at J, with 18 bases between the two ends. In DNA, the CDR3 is TGTGCCAGCAGCTTACTACGGACTCAGGGCACTGAAGCTTTCTTT. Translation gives CASSLLRTQGTEAFF.

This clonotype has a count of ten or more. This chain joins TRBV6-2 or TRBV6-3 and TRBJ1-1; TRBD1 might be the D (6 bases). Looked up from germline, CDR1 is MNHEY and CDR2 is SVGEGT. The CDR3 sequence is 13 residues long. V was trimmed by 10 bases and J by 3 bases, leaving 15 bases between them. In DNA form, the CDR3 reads TGTGCCACCTTAGGGGGTCCTTACACTGAAGCTTTCTTT. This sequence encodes CATLGGPYTEAFF.

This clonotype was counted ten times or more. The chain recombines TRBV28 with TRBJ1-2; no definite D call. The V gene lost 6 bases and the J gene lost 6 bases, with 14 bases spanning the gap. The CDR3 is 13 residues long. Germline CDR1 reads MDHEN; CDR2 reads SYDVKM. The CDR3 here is CASSSDEYHGYTF. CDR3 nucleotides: TGTGCCAGCAGCAGCGACGAGTACCATGGCTACACCTTC.

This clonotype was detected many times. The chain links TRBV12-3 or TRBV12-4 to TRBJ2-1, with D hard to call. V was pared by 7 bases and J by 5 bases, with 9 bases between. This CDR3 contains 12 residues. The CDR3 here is CASIGTNNEQFF. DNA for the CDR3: TGTGCCAGCATAGGCACAAACAATGAGCAGTTCTTC.

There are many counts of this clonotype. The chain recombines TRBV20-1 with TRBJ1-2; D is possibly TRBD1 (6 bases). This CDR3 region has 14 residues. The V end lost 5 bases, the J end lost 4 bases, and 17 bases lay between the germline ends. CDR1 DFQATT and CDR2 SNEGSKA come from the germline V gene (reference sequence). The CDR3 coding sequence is TGCAGTGCTGACACAGGGAAGGGACCCTATGGCTACACCTTC. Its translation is CSADTGKGPYGYTF.

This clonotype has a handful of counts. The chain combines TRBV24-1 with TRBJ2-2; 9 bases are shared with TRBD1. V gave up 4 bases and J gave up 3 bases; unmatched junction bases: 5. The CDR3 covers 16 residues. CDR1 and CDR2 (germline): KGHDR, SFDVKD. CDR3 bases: TGTGCCACCAGTGACCCTACAGGGGGCTACACCGGGGAGCTGTTTTTT. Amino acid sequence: CATSDPTGGYTGELFF.

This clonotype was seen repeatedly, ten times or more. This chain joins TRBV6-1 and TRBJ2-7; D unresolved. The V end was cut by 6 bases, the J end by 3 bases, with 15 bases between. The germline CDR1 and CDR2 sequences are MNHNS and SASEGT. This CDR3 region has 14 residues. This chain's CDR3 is CASSAGRWSYEQYF. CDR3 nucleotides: TGTGCCAGCAGCGCCGGACGGTGGAGCTACGAGCAGTACTTC.

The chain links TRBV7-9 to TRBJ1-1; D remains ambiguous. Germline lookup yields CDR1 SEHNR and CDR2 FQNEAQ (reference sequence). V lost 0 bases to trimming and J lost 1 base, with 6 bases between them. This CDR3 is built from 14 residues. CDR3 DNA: TGTGCCAGCAGCTTAGCGGCTTCGAACACTGAAGCTTTCTTT. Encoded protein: CASSLAASNTEAFF.

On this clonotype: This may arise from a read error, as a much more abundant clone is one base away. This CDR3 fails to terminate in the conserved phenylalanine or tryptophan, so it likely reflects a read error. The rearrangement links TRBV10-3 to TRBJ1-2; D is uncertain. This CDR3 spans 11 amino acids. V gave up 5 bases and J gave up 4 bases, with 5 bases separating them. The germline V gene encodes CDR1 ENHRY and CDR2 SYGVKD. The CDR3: CAISQIYGYTL. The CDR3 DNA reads TGTGCCATCAGTCAGATCTATGGCTACACCCTC.

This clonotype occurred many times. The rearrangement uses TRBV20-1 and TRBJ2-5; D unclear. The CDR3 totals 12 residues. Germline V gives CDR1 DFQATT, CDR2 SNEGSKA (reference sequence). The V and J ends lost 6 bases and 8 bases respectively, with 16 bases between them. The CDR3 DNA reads TGCAGTGCGCGCAGGCCGCCGGAAACCCAGTACTTC. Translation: CSARRPPETQYF.

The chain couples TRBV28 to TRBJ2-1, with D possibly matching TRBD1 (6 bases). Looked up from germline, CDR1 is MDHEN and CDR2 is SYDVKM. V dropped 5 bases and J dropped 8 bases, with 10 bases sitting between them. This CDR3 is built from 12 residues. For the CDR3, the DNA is TGTGCCAGCAGTATCAGGGGCCATGAGCAGTTCTTC. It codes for CASSIRGHEQFF.

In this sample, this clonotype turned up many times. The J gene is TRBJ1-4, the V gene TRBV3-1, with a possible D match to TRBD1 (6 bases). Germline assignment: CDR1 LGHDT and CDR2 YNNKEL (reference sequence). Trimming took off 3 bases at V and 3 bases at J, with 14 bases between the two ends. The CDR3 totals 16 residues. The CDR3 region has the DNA TGTGCCAGCAGCCACCCCCAGGGGAAAGCTAATGAAAAACTGTTTTTT. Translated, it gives CASSHPQGKANEKLFF.

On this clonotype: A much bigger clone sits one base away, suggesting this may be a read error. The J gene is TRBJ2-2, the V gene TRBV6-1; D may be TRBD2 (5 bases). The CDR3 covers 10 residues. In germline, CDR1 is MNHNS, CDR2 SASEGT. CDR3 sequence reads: CASMTGELVF. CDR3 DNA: TGTGCCAGCATGACCGGGGAGCTGGTTTTT.

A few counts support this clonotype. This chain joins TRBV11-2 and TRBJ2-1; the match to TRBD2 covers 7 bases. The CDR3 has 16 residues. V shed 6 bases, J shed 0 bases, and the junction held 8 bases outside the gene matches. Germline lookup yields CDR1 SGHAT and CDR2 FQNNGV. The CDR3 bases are TGTGCCAGCAGAGGGAGCGGGATTTACTCCTACAATGAGCAGTTCTTC. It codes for CASRGSGIYSYNEQFF.

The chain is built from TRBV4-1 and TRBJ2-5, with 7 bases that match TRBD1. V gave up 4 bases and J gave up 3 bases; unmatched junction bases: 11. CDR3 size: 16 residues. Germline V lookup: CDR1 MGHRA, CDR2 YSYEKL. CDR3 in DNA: TGCGCCAGCAGCCTGCGACAGGGTGGGGATAAAGAGACCCAGTACTTC. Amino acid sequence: CASSLRQGGDKETQYF.

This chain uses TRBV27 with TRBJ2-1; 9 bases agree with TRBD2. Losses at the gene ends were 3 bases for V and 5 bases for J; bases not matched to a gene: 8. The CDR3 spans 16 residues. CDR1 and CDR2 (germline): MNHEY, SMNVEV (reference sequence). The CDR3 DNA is TGTGCCAGCAGTTTTTTCGCGGGAGGGCCCAACAATGAGCAGTTCTTC. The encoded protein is CASSFFAGGPNNEQFF.

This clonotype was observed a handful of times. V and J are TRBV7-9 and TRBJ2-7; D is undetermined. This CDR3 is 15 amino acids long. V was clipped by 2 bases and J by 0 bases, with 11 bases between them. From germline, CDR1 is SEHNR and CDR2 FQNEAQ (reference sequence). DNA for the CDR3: TGTGCCAGCAGCTTAAAAGGGTTGGGCTCCTACGAGCAGTACTTC. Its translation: CASSLKGLGSYEQYF.

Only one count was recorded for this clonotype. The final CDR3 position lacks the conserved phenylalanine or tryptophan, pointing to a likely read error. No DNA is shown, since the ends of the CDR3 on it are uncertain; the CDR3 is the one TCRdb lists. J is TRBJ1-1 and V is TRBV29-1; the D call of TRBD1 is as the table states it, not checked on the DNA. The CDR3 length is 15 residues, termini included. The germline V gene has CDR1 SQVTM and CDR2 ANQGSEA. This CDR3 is CSVQGEVGRGHVGFI.